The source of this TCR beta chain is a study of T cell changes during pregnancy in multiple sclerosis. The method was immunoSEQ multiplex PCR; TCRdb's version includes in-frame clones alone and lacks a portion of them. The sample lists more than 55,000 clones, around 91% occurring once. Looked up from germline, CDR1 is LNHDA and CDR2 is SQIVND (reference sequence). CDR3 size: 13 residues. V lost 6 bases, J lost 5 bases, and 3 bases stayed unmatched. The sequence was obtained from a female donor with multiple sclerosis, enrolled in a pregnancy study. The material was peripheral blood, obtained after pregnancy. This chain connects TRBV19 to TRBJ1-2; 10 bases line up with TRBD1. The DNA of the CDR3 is TGTGCCAGTAGAGGGGGACAGGGGTATGGCTACACCTTC. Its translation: CASRGGQGYGYTF.